This section outlines one T cell receptor (beta chain) sequence together with its context. This sample is part of a study of blood T cell repertoires in COVID-19. V lost 5 bases to trimming and J lost 1 base, with 12 bases between them. Germline V CDR1 and CDR2: SGHAT, FQNNGV. This CDR3 spans 15 amino acids. Authors' methods: Nucleated cell counts were estimated from reference gene primer amplification. Clones were read by immunoSEQ multiplex PCR, and TCRdb kept only the in-frame ones, dropping some. Clone size and the V and J calls come from that table; the DNA yielded D and trimming. This table holds approximately 210,000 clones, more than 70% found once.

The V and J genes are TRBV11-2 and TRBJ1-3; D ambiguous. Material: peripheral blood. This receptor was obtained from a man in his fifties with active or convalescent COVID-19. In DNA form, the CDR3 reads TGTGCCAGCAGCCCTCGTGTGGCTTCTGGAAACACCATATATTTT. Translation: CASSPRVASGNTIYF. The full variable domain, completed using reference TRBV11-2 and TRBJ1-3, is EAGVAQSPRYKIIEKRQSVAFWCNPISGHATLYWYQQILGQGPKLLIQFQNNGVVDDSQLPKDRFSAERLKGVDSTLKIQPAKLEDSAVYLCASSPRVASGNTIYFGEGSWLTVV.